The clone carrying this T cell receptor (beta chain) was recorded only once. Some clones are missing from TCRdb's copy, which holds only in-frame ones; the method was immunoSEQ multiplex PCR. This table has about 430,000 clones, more than 80% appearing once. The data stem from a study of Ad26.COV2.S vaccination and SARS-CoV-2 variants. CDR1 and CDR2 from the germline V gene are SGHAT and FQNNGV. CDR3 length equals 14 residues. V shed 5 bases and J shed 8 bases, with 16 bases lying between them. Treatment meaning: around 19 received Ad26.COV2.S at low or high dose, single or two shots; about 5 received placebo; per-sample allocation not given. The samples date from day 63 after the first vaccine or placebo injection.

Sequenced material: peripheral blood, taken in a trial of Ad26.COV2.S vaccine versus placebo. The TCR sequence derives from a person between 18 and 59 years old who received the Ad26.COV2.S COVID-19 vaccine or a placebo. The chain carries TRBV11-2 and TRBJ2-1, with D possibly matching TRBD2 (7 bases). CDR3 region: CASSPGGGGHEQFF. CDR3 in DNA: TGTGCCAGCAGCCCCGGGGGAGGGGGGCATGAGCAGTTCTTC.